This entry concerns a single T cell receptor beta chain. This CDR3 has 14 residues. V lost 8 bases and J lost 3; bases outside the gene matches: 3. CDR1 and CDR2 from the germline V gene are SNHLY and FYNNEI. In the original workflow: For nucleated cells, counts were estimated from reference gene primer amplification. The repertoire was sequenced with immunoSEQ multiplex PCR; TCRdb's copy has only in-frame clones and lacks some. For V, J and clone size, that table is used; D and trimming come from the DNA. The sample records some 120,000 clones, around three quarters being singletons. The source of the sample is a study of blood T cell repertoires in COVID-19.

Sequencing input: peripheral blood. The TCR was taken from a human donor in a cohort sampled during active COVID-19. The chain couples TRBV2 to TRBJ2-5; 13 nucleotides match TRBD2. This chain's CDR3 is CASGGTSGEETQYF. CDR3 DNA sequence: TGTGCCAGCGGGGGGACTAGCGGGGAAGAGACCCAGTACTTC.